These 11 T cell receptor beta chains came from one sample sequenced in a study of blood T cell repertoires in COVID-19. TCRdb's table, derived via immunoSEQ multiplex PCR, lists solely in-frame clones and lacks some. The sample includes about 100,000 clones, about 85% of them seen just once. Sequenced sample: peripheral blood. These receptors came from a woman in her seventies with active or convalescent COVID-19.

The chain carries TRBV7-2 and TRBJ2-1; 7 nucleotides match TRBD1. Germline-derived CDR1 and CDR2 are SGHTA and FQGNSA. The CDR3 length is 14 residues. Trimming took 4 bases from V and 9 from J; bases not matched to a gene: 9. In DNA, the CDR3 is TGTGCCAGCAGCTCCAACCGAGGGGGCGGTGAGCAGTTCTTC. Its translation: CASSSNRGGGEQFF.

About this clone: Other DNA sequences within the sample encode an identical CDR3. The chain joins TRBV25-1 to TRBJ1-2, with TRBD1 matching 9 bases. CDR1 MGHDK and CDR2 SYGVNS come from the germline V gene. The V segment lost 6 bases and the J segment 2 bases; nucleotides outside the gene matches: 1. The CDR3 contains 13 residues. The CDR3: CASSGQGNYGYTF. The DNA for the CDR3 is TGTGCCAGCAGCGGACAGGGGAACTATGGCTACACCTTC.

The chain combines TRBV7-8 with TRBJ2-1; D is ambiguous. V lost 2 bases and J 8 bases, leaving 7 bases between the germline ends. Germline CDR1 and CDR2: SGHVS and FQNEAQ. The CDR3 sequence is 12 residues long. CDR3 loop: CASSLNEDEQFF. DNA of the CDR3: TGTGCCAGCAGCTTAAATGAGGATGAGCAGTTCTTC.

This chain joins TRBV18 and TRBJ2-2, with 10 nucleotides matching TRBD1. Per the germline V gene, CDR1 is KGHSH and CDR2 is LQKENI. CDR3 length: 16 amino acids. J was trimmed by 2 bases and V by 3 bases; bases with no gene match: 3. Here the CDR3 reads CASSPGQGTNTGELFF. The CDR3 DNA follows: TGTGCCAGCTCACCGGGACAGGGGACCAACACCGGGGAGCTGTTTTTT.

The chain joins TRBV5-1 to TRBJ1-1, with 9 nucleotides matching TRBD1. Germline trimming cut 3 bases from V and 3 bases from J; bases unmatched to any gene: 0. Germline V gene lookup returns CDR1 SGHRS and CDR2 YFSETQ. The CDR3 is 13 residues long. The DNA of the CDR3 is TGCGCCAGCAGCTGGGACAGGGACACTGAAGCTTTCTTT. Amino acids: CASSWDRDTEAFF.

This clone has just a few counts. The CDR3 protein is CASIWDLGRLNYEQYF. The CDR3 bases are TGTGCCAGCATCTGGGACTTGGGGAGACTAAACTACGAGCAGTACTTC. The chain couples TRBV5-8 to TRBJ2-7; D possibly corresponds to TRBD2 (6 bases). The CDR3 consists of 16 residues. The V gene lost 6 bases and the J gene lost 3 bases, with 22 bases spanning the gap. The V gene's germline CDR1 is SGHTS and CDR2 YDEGEE.

This clone was observed a few times. J is TRBJ2-7 and V is TRBV6-5; D perhaps matches TRBD1 (6 bases). The CDR3 runs to 14 residues. Trimming shortened V by 10 bases and J by 0 bases, and 16 bases separated the two germline ends. The germline V gene encodes CDR1 MNHEY and CDR2 SVGAGI. CDR3 sequence (DNA): TGTGCCACCCCAGCCGGGACAAGCTCCTACGAGCAGTACTTC. It codes for CATPAGTSSYEQYF.

The chain links TRBV5-4 to TRBJ1-1, with 7 bases that match TRBD1. V trimming: 0 bases; J trimming: 11 bases; junction bases outside the gene matches: 7. This CDR3 is 13 amino acids long. The germline gives CDR1 SGHNT, CDR2 YYREEE (reference sequence). The CDR3 protein is CASSLGPTGLAFF. The CDR3 bases are TGTGCCAGCAGCTTGGGTCCGACAGGGCTCGCTTTCTTT.

This chain uses TRBV16 with TRBJ2-5; TRBD2 aligns across 11 bases. The trim removed 1 base at V and 2 bases at J, leaving 3 bases unmatched. CDR1 is KGHSY, CDR2 FQNENV, per germline. The CDR3 spans 16 residues. The CDR3 DNA reads as TGTGCCAGCAGCCAATTAGGGACTAGCGGTCAAGAGACCCAGTACTTC. This sequence encodes CASSQLGTSGQETQYF.

This clone appeared a single time. V is TRBV12-5 and J is TRBJ2-1; D is unclear. The CDR3 has 12 amino acids. Germline values: CDR1 LGHNT, CDR2 FRNRAP. Trimming left V 7 bases short and J 0 bases short, with 4 bases between. The CDR3 DNA reads as TGTGCTAGTGCCCTCTCCTACAATGAGCAGTTCTTC. This codes for CASALSYNEQFF.

This sequence joins TRBV2 and TRBJ2-2; 8 bases match TRBD1. This CDR3 comprises 14 residues. CDR1 is SNHLY, CDR2 FYNNEI, per germline. Trimming removed 8 bases from V and 5 bases from J; junction bases left unmatched: 7. The CDR3: CASLNDRGTGELFF. The CDR3 nucleotides read TGTGCCAGCCTGAACGACAGGGGAACCGGGGAGCTGTTTTTT.